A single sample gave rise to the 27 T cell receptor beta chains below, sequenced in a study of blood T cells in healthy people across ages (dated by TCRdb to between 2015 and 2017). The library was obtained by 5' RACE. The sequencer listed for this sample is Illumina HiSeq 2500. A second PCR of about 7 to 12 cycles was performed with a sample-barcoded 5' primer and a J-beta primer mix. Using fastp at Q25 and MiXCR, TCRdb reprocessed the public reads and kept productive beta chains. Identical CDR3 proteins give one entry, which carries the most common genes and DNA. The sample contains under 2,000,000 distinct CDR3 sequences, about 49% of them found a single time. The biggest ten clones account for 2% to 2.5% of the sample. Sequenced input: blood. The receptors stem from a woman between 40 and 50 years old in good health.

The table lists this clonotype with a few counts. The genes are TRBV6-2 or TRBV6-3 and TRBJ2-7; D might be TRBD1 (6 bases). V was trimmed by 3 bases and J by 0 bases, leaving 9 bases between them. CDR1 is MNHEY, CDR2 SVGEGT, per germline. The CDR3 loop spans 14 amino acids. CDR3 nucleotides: TGTGCCAGCAGTTATGGGGGCGTCTCCTACGAGCAGTACTTC. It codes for CASSYGGVSYEQYF.

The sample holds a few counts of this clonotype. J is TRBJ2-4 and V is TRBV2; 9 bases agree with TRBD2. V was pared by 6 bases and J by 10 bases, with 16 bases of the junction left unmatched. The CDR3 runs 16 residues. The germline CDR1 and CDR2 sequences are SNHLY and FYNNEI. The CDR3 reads CASSRGETSGNSIQYF. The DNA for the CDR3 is TGTGCCAGCAGCCGAGGAGAGACTAGCGGAAACTCTATTCAGTACTTC.

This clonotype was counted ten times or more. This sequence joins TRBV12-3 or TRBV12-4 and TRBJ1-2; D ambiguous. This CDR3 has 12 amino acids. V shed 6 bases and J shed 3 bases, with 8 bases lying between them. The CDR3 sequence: CASSLGYYGYTF. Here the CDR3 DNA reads TGTGCCAGCAGCTTGGGCTACTATGGCTACACCTTC.

Written as DNA, the CDR3 is TGTGCCAGCAGTTCACGACACACCAATGAGCAGTACTTC. As protein: CASSSRHTNEQYF. The rearrangement joins TRBV28 to TRBJ2-7; D is ambiguous. CDR1 MDHEN and CDR2 SYDVKM come from the germline V gene. The CDR3 spans 13 residues. V was trimmed by 4 bases and J by 7 bases, leaving 14 bases between them.

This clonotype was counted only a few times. In nucleotides, the CDR3 is TGTGCCAGCAGCTTAGCGGCTGACAATACGCAGTATTTT. This sequence encodes CASSLAADNTQYF. V and J are TRBV7-6 and TRBJ2-3, with no clear D. CDR3 length: 13 residues. Germline assignment: CDR1 SGHVS and CDR2 FNYEAQ. V was cut by 0 bases and J by 7 bases, with 8 bases left in between.

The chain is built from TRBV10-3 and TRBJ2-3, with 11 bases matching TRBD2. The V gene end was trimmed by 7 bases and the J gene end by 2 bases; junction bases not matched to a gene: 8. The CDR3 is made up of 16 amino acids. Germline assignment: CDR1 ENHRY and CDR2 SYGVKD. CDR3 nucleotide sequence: TGTGCCATCACCTCACTAGCGGGGGTTGACACAGATACGCAGTATTTT. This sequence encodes CAITSLAGVDTDTQYF.

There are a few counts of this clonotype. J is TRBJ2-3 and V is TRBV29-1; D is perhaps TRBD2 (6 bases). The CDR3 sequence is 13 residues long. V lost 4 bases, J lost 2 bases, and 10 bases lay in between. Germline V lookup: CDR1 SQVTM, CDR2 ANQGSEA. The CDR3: CSVAGVNTDTQYF. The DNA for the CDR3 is TGCAGCGTTGCGGGGGTCAACACAGATACGCAGTATTTT.

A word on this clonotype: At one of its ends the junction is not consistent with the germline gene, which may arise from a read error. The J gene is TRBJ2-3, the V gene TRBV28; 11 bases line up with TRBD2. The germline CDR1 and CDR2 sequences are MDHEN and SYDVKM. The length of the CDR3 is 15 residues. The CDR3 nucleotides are TGTGCCAGCAATTTAGCGGGGGGGTTCACAGATACGCAGTATTTT. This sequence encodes CASNLAGGFTDTQYF.

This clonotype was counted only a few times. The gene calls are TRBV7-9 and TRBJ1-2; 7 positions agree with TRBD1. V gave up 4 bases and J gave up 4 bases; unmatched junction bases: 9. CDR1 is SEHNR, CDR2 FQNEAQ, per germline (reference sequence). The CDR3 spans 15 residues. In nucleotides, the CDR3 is TGTGCCAGCAGCTCCGAGAAGACAGGGCTCTATGGCTACACCTTC. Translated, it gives CASSSEKTGLYGYTF. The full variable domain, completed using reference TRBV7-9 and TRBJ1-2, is DTGVSQNPRHKITKRGQNVTFRCDPISEHNRLYWYRQTLGQGPEFLTYFQNEAQLEKSRLLSDRFSAERPKGSFSTLEIQRTEQGDSAMYLCASSSEKTGLYGYTFGSGTRLTVV.

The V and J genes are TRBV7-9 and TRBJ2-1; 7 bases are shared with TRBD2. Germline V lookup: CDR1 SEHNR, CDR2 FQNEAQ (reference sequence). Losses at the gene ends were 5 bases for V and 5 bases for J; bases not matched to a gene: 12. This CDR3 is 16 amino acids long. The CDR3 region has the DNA TGTGCCAGCAGCCCTACAGCGGGGAGGAGAAACAATGAGCAGTTCTTC. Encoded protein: CASSPTAGRRNNEQFF.

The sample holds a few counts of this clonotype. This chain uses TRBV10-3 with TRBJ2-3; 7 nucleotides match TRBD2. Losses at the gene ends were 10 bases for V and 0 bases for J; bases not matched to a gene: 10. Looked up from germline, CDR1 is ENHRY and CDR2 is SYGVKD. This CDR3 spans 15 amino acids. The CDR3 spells CATKGERESTDTQYF. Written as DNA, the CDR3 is TGTGCCACCAAAGGGGAGCGGGAAAGCACAGATACGCAGTATTTT.

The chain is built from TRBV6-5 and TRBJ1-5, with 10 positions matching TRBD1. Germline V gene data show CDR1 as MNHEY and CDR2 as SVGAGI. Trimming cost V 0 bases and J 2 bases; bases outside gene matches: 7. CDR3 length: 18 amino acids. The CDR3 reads CASSYSGTGVMGNQPQHF. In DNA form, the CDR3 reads TGTGCCAGCAGTTACTCCGGGACAGGGGTCATGGGCAATCAGCCCCAGCATTTT.

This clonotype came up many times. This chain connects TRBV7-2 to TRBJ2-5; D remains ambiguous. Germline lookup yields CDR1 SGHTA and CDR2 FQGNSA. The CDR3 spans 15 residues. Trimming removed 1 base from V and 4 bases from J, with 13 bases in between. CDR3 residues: CASSLGPINRETQYF. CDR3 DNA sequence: TGTGCCAGCAGCTTAGGGCCTATCAACAGAGAGACCCAGTACTTC.

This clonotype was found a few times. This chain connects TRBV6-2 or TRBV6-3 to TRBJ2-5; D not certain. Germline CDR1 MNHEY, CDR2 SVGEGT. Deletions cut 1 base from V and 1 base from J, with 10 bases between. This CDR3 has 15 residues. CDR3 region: CASSYLGGIQETQYF. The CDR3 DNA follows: TGTGCCAGCAGTTACTTGGGCGGAATCCAAGAGACCCAGTACTTC.

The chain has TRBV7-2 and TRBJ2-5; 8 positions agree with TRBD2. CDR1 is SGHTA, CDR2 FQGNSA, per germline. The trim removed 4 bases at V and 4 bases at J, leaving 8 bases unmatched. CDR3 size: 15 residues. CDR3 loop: CASSSAGLVRETQYF. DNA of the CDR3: TGTGCCAGCAGCTCTGCGGGACTAGTCAGAGAGACCCAGTACTTC.

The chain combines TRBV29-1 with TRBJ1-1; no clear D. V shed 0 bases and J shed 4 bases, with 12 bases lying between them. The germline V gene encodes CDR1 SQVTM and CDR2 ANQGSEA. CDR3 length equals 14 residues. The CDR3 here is CSVEDPGRATEAFF. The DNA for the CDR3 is TGCAGCGTTGAAGATCCTGGGAGGGCCACTGAAGCTTTCTTT.

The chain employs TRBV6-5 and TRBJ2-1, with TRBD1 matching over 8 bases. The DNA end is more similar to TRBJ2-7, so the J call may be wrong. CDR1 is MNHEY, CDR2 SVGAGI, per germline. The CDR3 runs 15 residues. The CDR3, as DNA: TGTGCCAGCAGTTATTTCAAGGGACAGGCGGTCGAGCAGTACTTC. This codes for CASSYFKGQAVEQYF.

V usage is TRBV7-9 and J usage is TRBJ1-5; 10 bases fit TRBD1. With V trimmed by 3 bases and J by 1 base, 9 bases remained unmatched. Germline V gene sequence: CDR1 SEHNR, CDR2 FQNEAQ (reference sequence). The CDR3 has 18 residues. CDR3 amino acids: CASSLGQGIQGSNQPQHF. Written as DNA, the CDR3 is TGTGCCAGCAGCTTGGGACAGGGGATACAGGGGAGCAATCAGCCCCAGCATTTT. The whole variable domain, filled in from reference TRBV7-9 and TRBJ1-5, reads DTGVSQNPRHKITKRGQNVTFRCDPISEHNRLYWYRQTLGQGPEFLTYFQNEAQLEKSRLLSDRFSAERPKGSFSTLEIQRTEQGDSAMYLCASSLGQGIQGSNQPQHFGDGTRLSIL.

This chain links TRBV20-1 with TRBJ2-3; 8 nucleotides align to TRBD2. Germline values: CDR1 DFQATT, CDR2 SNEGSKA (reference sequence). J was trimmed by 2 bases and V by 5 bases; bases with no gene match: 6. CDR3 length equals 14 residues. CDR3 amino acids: CSAPRGGNTDTQYF. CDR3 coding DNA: TGCAGTGCTCCTCGGGGGGGAAACACAGATACGCAGTATTTT.

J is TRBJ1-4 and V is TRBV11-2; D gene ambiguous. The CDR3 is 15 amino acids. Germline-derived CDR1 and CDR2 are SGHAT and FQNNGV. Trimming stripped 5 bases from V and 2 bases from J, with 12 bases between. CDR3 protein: CASSPIPRTNEKLFF. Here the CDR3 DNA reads TGTGCCAGCAGCCCAATTCCGAGGACTAATGAAAAACTGTTTTTT.

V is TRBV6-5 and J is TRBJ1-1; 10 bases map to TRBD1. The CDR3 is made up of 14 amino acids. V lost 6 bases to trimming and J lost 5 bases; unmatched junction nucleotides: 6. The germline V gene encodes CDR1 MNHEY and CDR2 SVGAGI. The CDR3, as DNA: TGTGCCAGCAGGGAGGACAGGGGGAAAACTGAAGCTTTCTTT. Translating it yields CASREDRGKTEAFF.

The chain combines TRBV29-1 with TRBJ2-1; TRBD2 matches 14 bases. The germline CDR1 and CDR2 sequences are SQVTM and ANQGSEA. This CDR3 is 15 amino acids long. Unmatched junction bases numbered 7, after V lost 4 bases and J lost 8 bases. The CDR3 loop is CSVALTSGGAYEQFF. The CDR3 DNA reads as TGCAGCGTTGCCTTGACTAGCGGGGGGGCCTATGAGCAGTTCTTC.

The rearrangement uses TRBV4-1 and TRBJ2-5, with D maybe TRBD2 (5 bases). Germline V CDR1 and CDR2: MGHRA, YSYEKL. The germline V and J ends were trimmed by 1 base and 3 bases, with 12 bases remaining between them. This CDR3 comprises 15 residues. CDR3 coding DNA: TGCGCCAGCAGCCAAGGTTCAGGACTGAAAGAGACCCAGTACTTC. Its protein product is CASSQGSGLKETQYF.

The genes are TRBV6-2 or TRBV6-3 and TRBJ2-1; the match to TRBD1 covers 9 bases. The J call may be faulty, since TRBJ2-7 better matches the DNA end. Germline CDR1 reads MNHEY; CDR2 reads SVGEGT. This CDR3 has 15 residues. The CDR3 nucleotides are TGTGCCAGCAGTAACCGGGACAGGGCTTACAATGAGCAGTACTTC. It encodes CASSNRDRAYNEQYF.

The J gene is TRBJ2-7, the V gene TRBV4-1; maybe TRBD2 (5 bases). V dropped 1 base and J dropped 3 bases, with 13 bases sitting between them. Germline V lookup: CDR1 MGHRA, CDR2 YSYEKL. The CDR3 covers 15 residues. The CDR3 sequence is CASSQVSLAGYEQYF. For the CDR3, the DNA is TGCGCCAGCAGCCAAGTGTCCCTGGCGGGCTACGAGCAGTACTTC.

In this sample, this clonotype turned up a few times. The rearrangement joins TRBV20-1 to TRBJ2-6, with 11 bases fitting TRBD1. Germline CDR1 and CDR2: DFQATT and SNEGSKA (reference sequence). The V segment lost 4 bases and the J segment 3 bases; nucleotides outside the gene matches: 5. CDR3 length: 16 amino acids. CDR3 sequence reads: CSATGQGAFGANVLTF. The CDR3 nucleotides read TGCAGTGCTACAGGACAGGGGGCGTTTGGGGCCAACGTCCTGACTTTC.

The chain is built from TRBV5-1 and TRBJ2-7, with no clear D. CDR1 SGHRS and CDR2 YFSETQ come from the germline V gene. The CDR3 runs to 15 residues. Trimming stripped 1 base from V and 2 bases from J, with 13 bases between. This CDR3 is CASSLISGKAYEQYF. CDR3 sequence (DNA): TGCGCCAGCAGCTTGATATCAGGTAAAGCCTACGAGCAGTACTTC.